The next 12 T cell receptor beta chains were all read from a single sample in a study of OX40 agonist ivuxolimab in advanced cancers. Library preparation used the immunoSEQ multiplex PCR assay. TCRdb took this table from immuneACCESS and kept in-frame rearrangements with V and J called. Such tables lack part of the clones; where checked against another copy, unresolved V genes explain under half of the gap, and the rest is unexplained. The sample profile shows about 70,000 clones; 80% to 95% of them were found once. The ten biggest clones cover 6.5% to 8.5% of the sample. Source: CD4+ or CD8+ T cells sorted from blood, taken in a trial of the OX40 agonist ivuxolimab. The origin of the receptors is an adult with an advanced solid tumor such as melanoma, head and neck, liver or kidney cancer.

The chain combines TRBV4-2 with TRBJ2-2; unclear D gene. The germline gives CDR1 LGHNA, CDR2 YNFKEQ. The ends were cut back, 4 bases at V and 4 bases at J, with 13 bases in the middle. The CDR3 has 15 residues. The CDR3 loop reads CASSPPEASTGELFF. DNA of the CDR3: TGTGCCAGCAGCCCCCCCGAGGCTAGCACCGGGGAGCTGTTTTTT.

This chain joins TRBV27 and TRBJ1-6, with D maybe TRBD1 (6 bases). There are 18 residues in the CDR3. Trimming took off 3 bases at V and 1 base at J, with 16 bases between the two ends. The germline CDR1 and CDR2 sequences are MNHEY and SMNVEV (reference sequence). CDR3 residues: CASSLARGPRSYNSPLHF. DNA of the CDR3: TGTGCCAGCAGTTTGGCCAGGGGCCCCCGATCCTATAATTCACCCCTCCACTTT.

The genes are TRBV9 and TRBJ2-1; 12 nucleotides line up with TRBD2. There are 14 residues in the CDR3. From germline, CDR1 is SGDLS and CDR2 YYNGEE. V shed 7 bases, J shed 7 bases, and the junction held 6 bases outside the gene matches. The CDR3 nucleotides read TGTGCCAGCGGACTAGCGGGACGTAGGAATGAGCAGTTCTTC. It is translated as CASGLAGRRNEQFF.

The CDR3 DNA reads as TGTGCCAGCAGCGACTACAGGGCCTACGAGCAGTACTTC. This translates into CASSDYRAYEQYF. The chain joins TRBV6-1 to TRBJ2-7; weak D call: TRBD1 (6 bases). The germline V gene encodes CDR1 MNHNS and CDR2 SASEGT. Trimming cost V 6 bases and J 2 bases, with 11 bases left between them. There are 13 residues in the CDR3.

The V call is TRBV27, the J call TRBJ2-5; 7 bases match TRBD2. The CDR3 runs to 19 residues. Germline-derived CDR1 and CDR2 are MNHEY and SMNVEV (reference sequence). V was clipped by 2 bases and J by 2 bases; unmatched bases: 17. CDR3 residues: CASSLKPPRLAGIQETQYF. The DNA for the CDR3 is TGTGCCAGCAGTTTAAAACCCCCCCGACTAGCAGGGATACAAGAGACCCAGTACTTC.

The V call is TRBV30, the J call TRBJ2-7; 7 positions agree with TRBD1. The junction had 8 bases not matched to a gene; V was cut back by 3 bases and J by 0 bases. This CDR3 contains 15 residues. Germline V gene lookup returns CDR1 GTSNPN and CDR2 SVGIG (reference sequence). CDR3 in amino acids: CAWSGDSGDSYEQYF. The DNA for the CDR3 is TGTGCCTGGAGCGGGGACAGTGGGGACTCCTACGAGCAGTACTTC.

This clone was seen just once. The chain links TRBV2 to TRBJ1-2; D gene uncertain. The V gene lost 2 bases and the J gene lost 3 bases, with 10 bases spanning the gap. The CDR3 is made up of 14 amino acids. From germline, CDR1 is SNHLY and CDR2 FYNNEI. The CDR3 DNA reads TGTGCCAGCAGTGAAACGTCGGCCTACTATGGCTACACCTTC. Translating it yields CASSETSAYYGYTF.

V is TRBV6-1 and J is TRBJ1-4, with 9 positions matching TRBD1. Germline loops: CDR1 MNHNS, CDR2 SASEGT. With V trimmed by 7 bases and J by 6 bases, 9 bases remained unmatched. The CDR3 totals 15 residues. The CDR3 here is CASTLTGTGYEKLFF. The CDR3 DNA sequence: TGTGCCAGCACCTTGACCGGGACAGGGTATGAAAAACTGTTTTTT.

The V and J genes are TRBV29-1 and TRBJ1-2; D remains unclear. Trimming took 6 bases from V and 4 from J, leaving 15 bases between them. Germline values: CDR1 SQVTM, CDR2 ANQGSEA. CDR3 length equals 13 residues. The CDR3 region has the DNA TGCAGCGTCGAGGGTACCCTAGGCTATGGCTACACCTTC. It is translated as CSVEGTLGYGYTF.

V is TRBV9 and J is TRBJ2-7; D tentatively reads TRBD1 or TRBD2 (6 bases each). Trimming left V 3 bases short and J 0 bases short, with 10 bases between. Per the germline V gene, CDR1 is SGDLS and CDR2 is YYNGEE. This CDR3 has 14 amino acids. The chain's CDR3 is CASSGAGHSYEQYF. The CDR3 DNA sequence: TGTGCCAGCAGCGGGGCGGGACACTCCTACGAGCAGTACTTC.

The chain carries TRBV5-1 and TRBJ2-2, with D tentatively TRBD1 (6 bases). This CDR3 comprises 12 residues. Trimming stripped 4 bases from V and 7 bases from J, with 8 bases between. Germline-derived CDR1 and CDR2 are SGHRS and YFSETQ. CDR3 bases: TGCGCCAGCAGCCTGGACAGCGGGGAGCTGTTTTTT. Its translation is CASSLDSGELFF.

V gene TRBV5-1 combines with J gene TRBJ2-1; no definite D call. The germline V and J ends were trimmed by 3 bases and 6 bases, with 25 bases remaining between them. The CDR3 is 18 amino acids. Germline CDR1 reads SGHRS; CDR2 reads YFSETQ. CDR3 sequence (DNA): TGCGCCAGCAGCTCCCTACCACGGACGCAAGGCCCTCTCAATGAGCAGTTCTTC. Translating it yields CASSSLPRTQGPLNEQFF.